This entry describes one T cell receptor beta chain. This clone has a handful of counts. Its antigen is currently not known. The record has no base qualities; no much larger clone is one base away. Counted from cysteine to phenylalanine, this CDR3 has 13 amino acids. Only CDR3 DNA is held: 39 bases, read in frame from base 1. According to the germline V gene, CDR1 reads KGHSH and CDR2 reads LQKENI. The V end loses 2 bases and the J end loses 7 bases, and a stretch of 9 bases separates them. The donors were healthy, HIV-negative adults with no recently reported acute infections or vaccinations. Every donor was a Caucasian adult living in Nashville, Tennessee, USA. CD4+ T cells were enriched by magnetic negative selection, after which naive cells were positively selected on CD45RA and the negative fraction was taken as the memory subset. After blood collection by leukapheresis, PBMCs were isolated using Ficoll-Histopaque density gradient centrifugation and then cryopreserved in the vapor phase of liquid nitrogen. Analytical flow cytometry was used to check the purity and quantity of every magnetically sorted T cell population. Each sorted fraction had its genomic DNA isolated and then quantified by UV absorbance on a Nanodrop 2000c.

The record originates from a study of shared clonotypes between healthy human individuals (dated by TCRdb to about 2020). For context, the study as a whole: Two women and a few men aged 18 to 49 years were included in the cohort. For each donor, CD4 naive and CD4 memory were each run on three plates, CD8 naive on two plates, and CD8 memory on one plate. Blood TCR repertoires of five healthy adults were deeply sequenced to estimate repertoire size and the extent of clonotype sharing between individuals. To increase sequencing depth and limit assay-specific biases, TCR repertoire library preparation and sequencing were carried out by different laboratories using diverse techniques. Leukapheresis yielded between about 0.94 and 9.5 billion PBMCs per donor.

Study-level results and caveats: Sharing across four donors was observed for around 5% of naive CD4, over 3% of naive CD8, about 2.5% of memory CD4, and about 0.4% of memory CD8 clonotypes. Pairwise subsampling led to the expectation that sequencing depth would affect the degree of clonotype sharing among donors. Sampling was limited to blood, and TCR repertoires in tissue likely differ from TCR repertoires in blood. Estimated clonotype richness was generally larger for naive than for memory subsets. The genetic and exposure-history diversity represented was limited by the small number of donors. Higher generation probabilities were observed for clonotypes shared by all four sorted-subset donors than for non-shared clonotypes. Rarefaction of sorted-subset datasets indicated incomplete sequencing despite the large sequencing depth.

TCR CDR3 regions were amplified from genomic DNA by multiplex PCR using the deep immunoSEQ assay. Extracted genomic DNA from each cell subset was spread evenly across all wells of several immunoSEQ 96-well plates, with each plate serving as a replicate. For sorted subsets, roughly 0.2 ug genomic DNA, equal to about 30,000 T cell genomes, was loaded into each replicate PCR. Purified libraries were quantified with a Qubit 3.0 fluorometer, sized on a Bioanalyzer 2100, and re-quantified with the KAPA Library Quantification kit. Each immunoSEQ 96-well plate was sequenced on its own single-read 150-cycle Illumina NextSeq 550 flow cell. In the authors' own workflow: Because the immunoSEQ output held only junctional sequences and lacked quality scores, the filtering could not match the filtering applied to full-length reads. To assign V/J genes and CDR3, sequences were annotated against IMGT germline references using PyIR, a Python wrapper for IgBLAST v1.9. Reads with weak V/J assignments (E-value above 1e-6), missing CDR3, stop codons, out-of-frame junctions, or ambiguous translated residues were removed. A V3J clonotype was defined by an identical inferred V gene, J gene, and CDR3 amino acid sequence. Percentage overlap between repertoires was computed as shared unique clonotypes divided by the size of the smaller repertoire. Richness of each repertoire was evaluated using RTK rarefaction, the Chao1 estimator, and Recon v2.1 estimates of unobserved clonotypes. OLGA was used to compute generation probabilities for all TCRbeta clonotypes that the gDNA method yielded from a handful of donors. Not all clones reach the TCRdb copy of this immuneACCESS table, which keeps in-frame sequences only. Checked studies attribute under half of the gap to unresolved V genes and leave the rest unexplained. The V and J calls and clone size are taken from that table; D and trimming were inferred from the DNA. The sample includes some 790,000 clones, with 55% to 75% observed a single time. In total, the top ten clones hold under 2% of the sample.

The sequence derives from a woman younger than 45 in good health. Recombination connected TRBV18 to TRBJ2-1, with the D segment identity uncertain. Material for sequencing was memory CD4+ T cells sorted from blood. The cell subset or site label for this specimen denotes: CD45RA-negative fraction. Here the CDR3 is given as CASSPKGLNEQFF. The nucleotide sequence reads TGTGCCAGCTCACCAAAGGGTTTAAATGAGCAGTTCTTC.